The T cell receptor (beta chain) under discussion was sequenced for a study of neoadjuvant nivolumab and ipilimumab in lung cancer (dated by TCRdb to the early 2020s). About the investigation overall: Nivolumab was given at 3 mg/kg intravenously on days 1, 15 and 29, and the combination arm added ipilimumab 1 mg/kg on day 1 only. For each study arm, the primary endpoint of the trial was the rate of major pathologic response (MPR) in the intention-to-treat population. In the trial, 44 patients with operable NSCLC were treated, of whom 23 were randomized to nivolumab monotherapy and roughly 21 to nivolumab plus ipilimumab. The study compared TCR repertoires in pretherapy (baseline) peripheral blood with TCR repertoires in tumors resected at surgery following neoadjuvant immune checkpoint blockade. Matched pretherapy and resected tumor pairs were analyzed for seven patients, of whom four received nivolumab and three received nivolumab plus ipilimumab.

V is trimmed back by 6 bases and J by 3 bases, and the junction contains 1 base that no gene match accounts for. There are 13 amino acids in the CDR3, from cysteine to phenylalanine inclusive. Kept here is only the CDR3 DNA, which spans 39 bases and is read in frame from base 1. According to the germline V gene, CDR1 reads MNHEY and CDR2 reads SVGAGI. Receptors were amplified or captured by the immunoSEQ multiplex PCR assay. The published analysis was carried out like this. Richness and clonality were used to summarize the repertoires, and clones that significantly expanded or contracted between pre- and post-therapy samples were identified. TCRdb mirrors the immuneACCESS table, restricted to in-frame sequences. Some clones are absent from its copies; in checked studies, under half trace to an unresolved V gene, and the reason for the others is unknown. V, J and clone size reflect that table, while D and trimming were determined from the DNA. For this sample the table gives 15,000 to 20,000 clones, of which 79% were detected only once. The ten top clones hold 9% of the sample.

The study at large found these results: There was no significant correlation between TCR clonality and pathologic tumor regression, and just a single major-pathologic-response sample was available for the clonality-regression analysis. From pretherapy to surgery, increases in tumor T-cell richness and clonality were observed in three of three dual-therapy tumors but in only two of four nivolumab-treated tumors. Resected tumors had greater TCR richness and clonality than tumor-adjacent uninvolved lung, and increases were observed in more dual-therapy-treated tumors. A small number of samples was subjected to TCR sequencing. Pretherapy blood TCR richness correlated positively with richness in tumors resected after neoadjuvant therapy (Spearman R ≈ 0.85).

Of note for this clone: Its recognized antigen is unknown. No much larger clonotype is one base removed from it; base qualities were not supplied.

The time point label of this sample denotes: at surgical resection after neoadjuvant nivolumab +/- ipilimumab. Samples came from the phase 2 randomized NEOSTAR trial, which tested neoadjuvant nivolumab or nivolumab plus ipilimumab followed by surgery in operable NSCLC. The chain is assembled from TRBV6-5 and TRBJ2-7; 11 central nucleotides agree with TRBD1. The origin of this receptor is an adult with non-small cell lung cancer. The specimen comprised tumor tissue, sampled after neoadjuvant nivolumab, alone or with ipilimumab, at or shortly before surgery. The DNA sequence reads TGTGCCAGCAGGGACAGGGGGCTCTACGAGCAGTACTTC. Translated, it reads CASRDRGLYEQYF.